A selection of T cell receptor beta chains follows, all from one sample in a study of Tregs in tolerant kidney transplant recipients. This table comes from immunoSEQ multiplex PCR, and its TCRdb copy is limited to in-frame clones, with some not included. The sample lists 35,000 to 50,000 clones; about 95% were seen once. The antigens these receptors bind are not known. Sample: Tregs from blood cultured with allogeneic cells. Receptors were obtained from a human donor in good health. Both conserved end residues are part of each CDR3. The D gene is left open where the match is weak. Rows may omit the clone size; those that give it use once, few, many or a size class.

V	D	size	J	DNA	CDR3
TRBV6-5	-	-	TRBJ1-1	TGTGCCAGCAGTTACTCCCCGGGGTATGGTTCTGAAGCTTTCTTT	CASSYSPGYGSEAFF
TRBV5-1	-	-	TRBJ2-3	TGCGCCAGCAGCATTGGGGAGATTCTAGCCACAGATACGCAGTATTTT	CASSIGEILATDTQYF
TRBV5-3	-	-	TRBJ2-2	TGTGCCAGAAGCTTTAAACGCGAGCCTGACGCCGGGGAGCTGTTTTTT	CARSFKREPDAGELFF
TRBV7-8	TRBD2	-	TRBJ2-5	TGTGCCAGCAGCTTACCCGCTAGCGGGGGTCTGTACCAAGAGACCCAGTACTTC	CASSLPASGGLYQETQYF
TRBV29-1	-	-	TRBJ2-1	TGCAGCGTTGATACCGAGACCTCCTACAATGAGCAGTTCTTC	CSVDTETSYNEQFF
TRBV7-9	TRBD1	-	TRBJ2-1	TGTGCCAGCAGCCCGGCAGGGGGCCCAAATGAGCAGTTCTTC	CASSPAGGPNEQFF
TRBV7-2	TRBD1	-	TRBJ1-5	TGTGCCAGCAGCACCCGGGACAGGGTCTGGAGCAATCAGCCCCAGCATTTT	CASSTRDRVWSNQPQHF
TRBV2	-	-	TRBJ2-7	TGTGCCAGCACCGGGGGTGAGCGGTACTTC	CASTGGERYF
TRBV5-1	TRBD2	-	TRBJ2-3	TGCGCCAGCAGCCGAGGACTAGCGGGAGGTTTGACAGATACGCAGTATTTT	CASSRGLAGGLTDTQYF
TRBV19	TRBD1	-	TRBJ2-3	TGTGCCAGTAGTATTGGGGACAGCTCCACAGATACGCAGTATTTT	CASSIGDSSTDTQYF
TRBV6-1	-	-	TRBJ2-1	TGTGCCAGCAGCGCTTACAATGAGCAGTTCTTC	CASSAYNEQFF
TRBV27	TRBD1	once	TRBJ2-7	TGTGCCAGCAGTTCCCGACAGGGGGCCCCCTACGAGCAGTACTTC	CASSSRQGAPYEQYF
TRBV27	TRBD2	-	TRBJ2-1	TGTGCCAGCAGTACCCCCACTAGCGGGAGGCAGCCCAATGAGCAGTTCTTC	CASSTPTSGRQPNEQFF
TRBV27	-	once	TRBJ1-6	TGTGCCAGCAGTTTTGCTCTGGGGCATTCACCCCTCCACTTT	CASSFALGHSPLHF
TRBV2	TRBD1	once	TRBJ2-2	TGTGCCATCCTTGGACAGGGGCGCACCGGGGAGCTGTTTTTT	CAILGQGRTGELFF
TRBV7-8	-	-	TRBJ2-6	TGTGCCAGCAGCTTAGGCATTAAATCTTGGGGGGCCAACGTCCTGACTTTC	CASSLGIKSWGANVLTF
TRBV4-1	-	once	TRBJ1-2	TGCGCCAGCAGCCAAGATGGTTTCTCGCCCATGTATGGCTACACCTTC	CASSQDGFSPMYGYTF
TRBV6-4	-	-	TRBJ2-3	TGTGCCAGCAGTGACAGGGGCACAGATACGCAGTATTTT	CASSDRGTDTQYF
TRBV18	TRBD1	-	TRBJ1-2	TGTGCCAGCTCACCGCGACAGGGCGGCTCCTATGGCTACACCTTC	CASSPRQGGSYGYTF
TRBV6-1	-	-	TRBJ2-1	TGTGCCAGCCAAATCTTCTACAATGAGCAGTTCTTC	CASQIFYNEQFF
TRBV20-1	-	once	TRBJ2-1	TGCAGTGCTAGAGATCGCCGACTAGTCTTCTTC	CSARDRRLVFF
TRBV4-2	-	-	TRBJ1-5	TGTGCCAGCAGCCAAGATGAACAGGGTGGCAATCAGCCCCAGCATTTT	CASSQDEQGGNQPQHF
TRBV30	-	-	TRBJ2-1	TGTGCCTGGAGTGTAGCTAGAAACGAGCAGTTCTTC	CAWSVARNEQFF
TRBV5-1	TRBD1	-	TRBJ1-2	TGCGCCAGCAGCCGGGGACAGGGAGAATCGTATGGCTACACCTTC	CASSRGQGESYGYTF
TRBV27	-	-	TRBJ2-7	TGTGCCAGCAGTTCTCAGGGCACGCGGGTATACGAGCAGTACTTC	CASSSQGTRVYEQYF
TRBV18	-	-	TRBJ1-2	TGTGCCAGCTCACCTCGACGGGACTCGATGGTCTATGGCTACACCTTC	CASSPRRDSMVYGYTF
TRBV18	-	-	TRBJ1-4	TGTGCCAGCTCGACACAGGGCGGAAAACTGTTTTTT	CASSTQGGKLFF
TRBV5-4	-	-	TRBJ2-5	TGTGCCAGCAGCTGGCGGGGCGCCAGCGTGATCCAGTACTTC	CASSWRGASVIQYF
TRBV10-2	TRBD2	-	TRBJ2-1	TGCGCCAGCAGGGGTACTAGCGGGGAAACCTATTACAATGAGCAGTTCTTC	CASRGTSGETYYNEQFF
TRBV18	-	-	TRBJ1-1	TGTGCCAGCTCACCTGCCTCATACCAAGCTTTCTTT	CASSPASYQAFF
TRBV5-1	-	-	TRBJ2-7	TGCGCCAGCAATGGGGGGCGGGAGCAGTACTTC	CASNGGREQYF
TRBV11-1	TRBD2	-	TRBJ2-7	TGTGCCAGCAGCTTTAGGAGCGGGAGGCGAAGCGAGCAGTACTTC	CASSFRSGRRSEQYF
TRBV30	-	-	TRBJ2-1	TGTGCCTGGAGTGTTGGCCGCAGGTACAATGAGCAGTTCTTC	CAWSVGRRYNEQFF
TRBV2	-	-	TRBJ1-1	TGTGCCAGCCTCCGGGTGAACACTGAAGCTTTCTTT	CASLRVNTEAFF
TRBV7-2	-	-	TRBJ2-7	TGTGCCAGCAGCTTGACACATACCTACGAGCAGTACTTC	CASSLTHTYEQYF
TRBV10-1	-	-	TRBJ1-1	TGCGCCAGCAGTGCAGTCCGTGACGGAAACACTGAAGCTTTCTTT	CASSAVRDGNTEAFF
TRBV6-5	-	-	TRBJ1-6	TGTGCCAGCAGTTACTCGGGGGCGTACGGATCACCCCTCCACTTT	CASSYSGAYGSPLHF
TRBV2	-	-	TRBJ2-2	TGTGCCAGCCAGAGTGAGGGTACGAACACCGGGGAGCTGTTTTTT	CASQSEGTNTGELFF
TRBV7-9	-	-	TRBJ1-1	TGTGCCAGCAGCTTAGCCGGCGGCCACACTGAAGCTTTCTTT	CASSLAGGHTEAFF
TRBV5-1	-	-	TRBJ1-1	TGCGCCAGCAGCTTGGGCTACGGGAACACTGAAGCTTTCTTT	CASSLGYGNTEAFF
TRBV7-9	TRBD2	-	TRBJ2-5	TGTGCCAGCAGCTTCGCGTTATTAGCGGGACCGGAAGAGACCCAGTACTTC	CASSFALLAGPEETQYF
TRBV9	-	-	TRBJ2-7	TGTGCCAGCAGCGCCCCGTTTGGAGAGCAGTACTTC	CASSAPFGEQYF
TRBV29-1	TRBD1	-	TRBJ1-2	TGCAGCGTTGGGAGACAGGGGGCTGGCTATGGCTACACCTTC	CSVGRQGAGYGYTF
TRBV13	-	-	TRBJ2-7	TGTGCCAGCAGCTTCTTTGGTCCTAGAAGGATCAACGAGCAGTACTTC	CASSFFGPRRINEQYF
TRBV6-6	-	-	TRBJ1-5	TGTGCCAGCAGTTACGACAGAGTGAGGCCCCAGCATTTT	CASSYDRVRPQHF
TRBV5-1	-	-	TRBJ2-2	TGCGCCAGCAGCCGGGGGACGGTGAACACCGGGGAGCTGTTTTTT	CASSRGTVNTGELFF
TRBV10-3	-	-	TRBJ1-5	TGTGCCATCAGTCGCCAGGATAGCAATCAGCCCCAGCATTTT	CAISRQDSNQPQHF
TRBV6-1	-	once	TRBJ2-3	TGTGCCAGCAGTGAAGGTTGGCTAGGTACAGATACGCAGTATTTT	CASSEGWLGTDTQYF
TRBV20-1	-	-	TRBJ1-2	TGCAGTGCTAGAAGAGGGTGGACAGACACCTTC	CSARRGWTDTF
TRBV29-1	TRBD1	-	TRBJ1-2	TGCAGCGTTACCCGACAGGGGAGGAACTATGGCTACACCTTC	CSVTRQGRNYGYTF
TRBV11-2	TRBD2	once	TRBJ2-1	TGTGCCAGCAGCGCTCGACTAGCGGGGGTTGGGTACAATGAGCAGTTCTTC	CASSARLAGVGYNEQFF
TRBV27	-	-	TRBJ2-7	TGTGCCAGCAGTTTATCCAGCCAGGGTCTCTACGAGCAGTACTTC	CASSLSSQGLYEQYF